This T cell receptor (beta chain) was captured by sequencing in a study of T cell repertoires in cytomegalovirus infection. Overall study results and limits: HLA-C-restricted, CMV-specific TCR beta clonotypes were dominant ex vivo.

This clonotype was detected many times. Its specificity is not known. TCRdb re-called the reads through MiXCR, storing one row per CDR3 protein. The sample holds under 200,000 distinct CDR3 sequences; 8% to 10% are singletons and the top ten take about 4.6%. The V segment lost 1 base and the J segment 4 bases; nucleotides outside the gene matches: 2. CDR3 size: 15 residues. Germline CDR1 is SGHNT and CDR2 is YENEEA. Sequencing was done on a sample of PBMCs. This chain links TRBV11-3 with TRBJ2-1; 9 nucleotides line up with TRBD1. This TCR was recovered from a human donor in good health (CMV status not recorded). Some clones in this sample may be carry-over from other donors' samples. CDR3 amino acids: CASSLGDRDYNEQFF. The CDR3 DNA sequence: TGTGCCAGCAGCTTAGGGGACAGGGATTACAATGAGCAGTTCTTC. Drawing the rest from reference TRBV11-3 and TRBJ2-1, the complete variable domain is EAGVVQSPRYKIIEKKQPVAFWCNPISGHNTLYWYLQNLGQGPELLIRYENEEAVDDSQLPKDRFSAERLKGVDSTLKIQPAELGDSAVYLCASSLGDRDYNEQFFGPGTRLTVL.